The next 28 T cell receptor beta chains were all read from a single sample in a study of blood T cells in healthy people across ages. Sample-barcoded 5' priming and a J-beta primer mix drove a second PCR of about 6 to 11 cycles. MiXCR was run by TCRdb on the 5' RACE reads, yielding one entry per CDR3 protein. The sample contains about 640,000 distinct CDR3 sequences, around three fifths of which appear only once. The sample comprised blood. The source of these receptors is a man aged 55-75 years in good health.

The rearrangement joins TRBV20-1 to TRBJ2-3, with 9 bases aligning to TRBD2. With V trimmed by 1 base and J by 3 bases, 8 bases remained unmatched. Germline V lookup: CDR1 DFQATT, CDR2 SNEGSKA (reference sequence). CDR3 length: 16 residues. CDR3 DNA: TGCAGTGCTAGAGCGGCTCTAGCGGGGTGGACAGATACGCAGTATTTT. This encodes CSARAALAGWTDTQYF.

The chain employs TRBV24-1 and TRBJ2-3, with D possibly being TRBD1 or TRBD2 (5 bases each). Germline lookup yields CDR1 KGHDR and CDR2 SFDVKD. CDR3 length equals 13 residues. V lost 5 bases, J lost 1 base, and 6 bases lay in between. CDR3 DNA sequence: TGTGCCACCAGTGGGGACGGCACAGATACGCAGTATTTT. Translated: CATSGDGTDTQYF.

The CDR3 loop is CATSNRYQETQYF. The CDR3 coding sequence is TGTGCCACCAGCAACAGATACCAAGAGACCCAGTACTTC. The chain couples TRBV15 to TRBJ2-5; D is unclear. CDR1 is LNHNV and CDR2 is YYDKDF in the germline V gene (reference sequence). CDR3 size: 13 residues. Trimming cost V 4 bases and J 0 bases, with 6 bases left between them.

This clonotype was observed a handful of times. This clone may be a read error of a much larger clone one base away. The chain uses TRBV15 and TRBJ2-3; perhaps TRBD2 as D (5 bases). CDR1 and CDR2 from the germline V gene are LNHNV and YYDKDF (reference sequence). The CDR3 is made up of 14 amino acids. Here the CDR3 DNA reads TGTGCCACCAGCGGAGATCCAGCTAGCGATACGCAGTATTTT. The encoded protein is CATSGDPASDTQYF.

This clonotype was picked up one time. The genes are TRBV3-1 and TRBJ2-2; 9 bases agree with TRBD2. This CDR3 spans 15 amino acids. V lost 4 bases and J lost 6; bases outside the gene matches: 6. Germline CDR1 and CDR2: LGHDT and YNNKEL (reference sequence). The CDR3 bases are TGTGCCAGCAGCCGGCGGGGGGGCTCTGCCGGGGAGCTGTTTTTT. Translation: CASSRRGGSAGELFF.

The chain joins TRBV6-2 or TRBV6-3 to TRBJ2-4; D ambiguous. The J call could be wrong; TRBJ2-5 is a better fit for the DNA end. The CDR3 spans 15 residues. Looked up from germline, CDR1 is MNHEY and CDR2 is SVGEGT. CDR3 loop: CASSYRMSRGETQYF. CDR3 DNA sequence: TGTGCCAGCAGTTACAGGATGTCGCGCGGAGAGACCCAGTACTTC.

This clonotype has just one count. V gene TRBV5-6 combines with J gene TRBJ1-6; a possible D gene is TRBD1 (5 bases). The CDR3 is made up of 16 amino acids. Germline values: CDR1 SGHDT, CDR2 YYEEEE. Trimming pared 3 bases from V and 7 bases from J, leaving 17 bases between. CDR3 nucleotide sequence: TGTGCCAGCAGCTGGGGGTCGGCAGGTGGGAATTCACCCCTCCACTTT. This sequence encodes CASSWGSAGGNSPLHF.

Written as DNA, the CDR3 is TGCAGTGCCGGAGACAGGGCGGGCACTGAAGCTTTCTTT. It is translated as CSAGDRAGTEAFF. The chain employs TRBV20-1 and TRBJ1-1, with TRBD1 matching over 7 bases. V lost 6 bases to trimming and J lost 4 bases; unmatched junction nucleotides: 8. The CDR3 has 13 amino acids. Germline V gives CDR1 DFQATT, CDR2 SNEGSKA (reference sequence).

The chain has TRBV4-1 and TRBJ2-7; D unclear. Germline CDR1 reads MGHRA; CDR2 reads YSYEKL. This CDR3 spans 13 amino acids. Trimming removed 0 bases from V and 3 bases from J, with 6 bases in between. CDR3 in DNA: TGCGCCAGCAGCCAAGAGATGTACTACGAGCAGTACTTC. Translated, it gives CASSQEMYYEQYF.

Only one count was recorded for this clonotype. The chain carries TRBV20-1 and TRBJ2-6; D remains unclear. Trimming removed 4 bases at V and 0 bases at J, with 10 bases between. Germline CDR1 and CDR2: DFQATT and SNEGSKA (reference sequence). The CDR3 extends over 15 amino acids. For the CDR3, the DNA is TGCAGTGCTATTCACAGACTCTCTGGGGCCAACGTCCTGACTTTC. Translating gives CSAIHRLSGANVLTF.

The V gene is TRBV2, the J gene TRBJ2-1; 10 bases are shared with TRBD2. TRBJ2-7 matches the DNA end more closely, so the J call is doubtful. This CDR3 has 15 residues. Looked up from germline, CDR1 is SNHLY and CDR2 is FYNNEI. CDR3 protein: CASRTGTSEYNEQYF. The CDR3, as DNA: TGTGCCAGCAGAACCGGGACTAGCGAATACAATGAGCAGTACTTC.

The CDR3 sequence: CASSTSTSGADTQYF. As DNA, the CDR3 is TGTGCCAGCAGCACATCTACTAGCGGGGCGGATACGCAGTATTTT. This chain joins TRBV11-2 and TRBJ2-3; 10 nucleotides align to TRBD2. The trim removed 5 bases at V and 6 bases at J, leaving 8 bases unmatched. CDR3 size: 15 residues. CDR1 and CDR2 (germline): SGHAT, FQNNGV.

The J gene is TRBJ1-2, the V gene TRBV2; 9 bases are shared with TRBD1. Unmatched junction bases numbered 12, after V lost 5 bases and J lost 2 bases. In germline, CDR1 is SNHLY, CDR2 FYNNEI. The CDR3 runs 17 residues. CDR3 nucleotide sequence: TGTGCCAGCAGTCAAAATACCCATACAGGGGGCAACTATGGCTACACCTTC. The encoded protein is CASSQNTHTGGNYGYTF.

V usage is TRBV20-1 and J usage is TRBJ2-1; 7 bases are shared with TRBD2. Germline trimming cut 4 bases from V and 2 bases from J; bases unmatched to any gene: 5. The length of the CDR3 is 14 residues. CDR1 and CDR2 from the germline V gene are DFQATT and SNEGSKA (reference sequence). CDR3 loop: CSAKERGPYNEQFF. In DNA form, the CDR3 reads TGCAGTGCTAAAGAGCGGGGCCCCTACAATGAGCAGTTCTTC.

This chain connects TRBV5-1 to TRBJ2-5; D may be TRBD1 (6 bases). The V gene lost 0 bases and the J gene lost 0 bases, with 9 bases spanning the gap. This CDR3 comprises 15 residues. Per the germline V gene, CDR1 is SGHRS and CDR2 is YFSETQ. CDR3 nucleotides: TGCGCCAGCAGCTTGGGTGGACAGAACCAAGAGACCCAGTACTTC. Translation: CASSLGGQNQETQYF.

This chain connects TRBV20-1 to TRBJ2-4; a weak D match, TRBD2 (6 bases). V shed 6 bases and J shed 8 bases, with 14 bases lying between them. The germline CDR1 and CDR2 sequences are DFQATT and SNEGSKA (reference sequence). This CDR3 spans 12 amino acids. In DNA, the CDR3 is TGCAGTGCCGGACGGGGAGGTGACATTCAGTACTTC. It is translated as CSAGRGGDIQYF.

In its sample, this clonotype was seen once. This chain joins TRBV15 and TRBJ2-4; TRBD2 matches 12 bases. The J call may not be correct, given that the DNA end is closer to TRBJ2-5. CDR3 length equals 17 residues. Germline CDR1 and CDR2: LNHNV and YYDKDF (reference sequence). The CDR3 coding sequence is TGTGCCACCAGCAGAGATCTATCTAGCGGGGGGGCCCAGACCCAGTACTTC. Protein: CATSRDLSSGGAQTQYF.

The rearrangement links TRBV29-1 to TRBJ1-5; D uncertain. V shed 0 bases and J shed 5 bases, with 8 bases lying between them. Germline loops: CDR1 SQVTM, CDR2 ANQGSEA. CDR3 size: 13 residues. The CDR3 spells CSVEEQPDQPQHF. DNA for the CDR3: TGCAGCGTTGAAGAACAGCCAGATCAGCCCCAGCATTTT.

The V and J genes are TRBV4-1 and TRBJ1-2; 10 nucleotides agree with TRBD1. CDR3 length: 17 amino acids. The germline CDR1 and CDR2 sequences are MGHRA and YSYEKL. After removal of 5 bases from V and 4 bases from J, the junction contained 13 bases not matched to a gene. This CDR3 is CASSNRGQGDFLYGYTF. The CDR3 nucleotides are TGCGCCAGCAGCAACCGAGGACAGGGGGATTTCCTCTATGGCTACACCTTC.

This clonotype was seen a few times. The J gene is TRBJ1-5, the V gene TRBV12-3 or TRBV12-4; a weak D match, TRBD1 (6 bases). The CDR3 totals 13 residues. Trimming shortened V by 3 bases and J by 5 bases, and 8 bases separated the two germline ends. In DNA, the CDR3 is TGTGCCAGCAGTTTCGGACAGTATCAGCCCCAGCATTTT. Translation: CASSFGQYQPQHF.

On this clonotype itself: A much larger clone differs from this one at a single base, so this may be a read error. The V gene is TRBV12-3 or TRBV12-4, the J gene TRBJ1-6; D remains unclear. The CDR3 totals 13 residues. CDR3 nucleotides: TGTGCCAGCAGTTATATAGATAATTCACCCCCCCACTTT. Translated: CASSYIDNSPPHF.

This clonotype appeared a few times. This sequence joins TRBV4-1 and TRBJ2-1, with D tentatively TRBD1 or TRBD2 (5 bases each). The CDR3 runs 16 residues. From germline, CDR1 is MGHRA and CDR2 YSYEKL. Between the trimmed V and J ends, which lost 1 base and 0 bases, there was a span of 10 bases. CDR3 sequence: CASSQAGTTSYNEQFF. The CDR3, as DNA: TGCGCCAGCAGCCAAGCCGGGACCACCTCCTACAATGAGCAGTTCTTC.

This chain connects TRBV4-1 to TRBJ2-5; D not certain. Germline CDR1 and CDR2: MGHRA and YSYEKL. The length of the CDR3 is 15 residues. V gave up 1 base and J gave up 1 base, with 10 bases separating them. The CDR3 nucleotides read TGCGCCAGCAGCCAAGGTGGCGGAGCCCAAGAGACCCAGTACTTC. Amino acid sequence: CASSQGGGAQETQYF.

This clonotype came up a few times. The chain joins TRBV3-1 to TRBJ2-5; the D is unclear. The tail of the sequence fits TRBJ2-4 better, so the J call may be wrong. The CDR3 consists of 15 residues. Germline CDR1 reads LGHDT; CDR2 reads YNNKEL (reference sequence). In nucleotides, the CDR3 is TGTGCCAGCAGCCAAGCAGTAACTGGCAAAAACATTCAGTACTTC. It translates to CASSQAVTGKNIQYF.

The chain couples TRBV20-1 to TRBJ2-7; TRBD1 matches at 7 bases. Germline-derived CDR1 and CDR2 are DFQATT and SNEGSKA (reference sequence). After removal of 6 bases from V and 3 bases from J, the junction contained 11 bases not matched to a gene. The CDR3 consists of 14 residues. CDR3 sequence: CSARGRVGLYEQYF. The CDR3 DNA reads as TGCAGTGCAAGGGGGCGCGTGGGCCTCTACGAGCAGTACTTC.

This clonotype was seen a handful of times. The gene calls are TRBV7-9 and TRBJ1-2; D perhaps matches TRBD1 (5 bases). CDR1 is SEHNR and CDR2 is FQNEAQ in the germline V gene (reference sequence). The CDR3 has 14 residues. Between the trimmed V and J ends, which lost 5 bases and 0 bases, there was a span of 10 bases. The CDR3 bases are TGTGCCAGCAGCACCTCGACAGCTAACTATGGCTACACCTTC. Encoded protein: CASSTSTANYGYTF. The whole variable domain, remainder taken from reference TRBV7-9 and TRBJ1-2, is DTGVSQNPRHKITKRGQNVTFRCDPISEHNRLYWYRQTLGQGPEFLTYFQNEAQLEKSRLLSDRFSAERPKGSFSTLEIQRTEQGDSAMYLCASSTSTANYGYTFGSGTRLTVV.

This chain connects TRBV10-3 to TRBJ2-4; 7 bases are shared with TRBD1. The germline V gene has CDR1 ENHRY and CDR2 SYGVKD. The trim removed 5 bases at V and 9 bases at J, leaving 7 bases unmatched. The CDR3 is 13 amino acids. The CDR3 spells CAISTDRVGIQYF. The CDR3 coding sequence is TGTGCCATCAGTACCGACAGGGTCGGCATTCAGTACTTC.

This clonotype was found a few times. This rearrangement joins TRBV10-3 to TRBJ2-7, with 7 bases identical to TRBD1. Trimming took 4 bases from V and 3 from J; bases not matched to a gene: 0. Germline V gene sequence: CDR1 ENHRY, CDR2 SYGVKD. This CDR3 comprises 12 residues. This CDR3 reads CAISGDSYEQYF. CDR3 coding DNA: TGTGCCATCAGTGGGGACAGCTACGAGCAGTACTTC.